This note documents a single T cell receptor (beta chain) sequence. Sequencing used immunoSEQ multiplex PCR; TCRdb keeps in-frame clones, though not all of them. The sample has 450,000 to 500,000 clones, about 80% seen once. This record belongs to a study of shared clonotypes between healthy human individuals. Germline V gene sequence: CDR1 MNHNY, CDR2 SVGAGI (reference sequence). The CDR3 extends over 14 amino acids. V was pared by 2 bases and J by 6 bases, with 12 bases between. The sequencing input was PBMCs. The sequence was obtained from a woman in her forties in good health. Some clones in this sample may be carry-over from other donors' samples. The chain combines TRBV6-6 with TRBJ2-3; the D gene is possibly TRBD2 (6 bases). For the CDR3, the DNA is TGTGCCAGCAGTTACGCACTAGCAGACGATACGCAGTATTTT. As protein: CASSYALADDTQYF.